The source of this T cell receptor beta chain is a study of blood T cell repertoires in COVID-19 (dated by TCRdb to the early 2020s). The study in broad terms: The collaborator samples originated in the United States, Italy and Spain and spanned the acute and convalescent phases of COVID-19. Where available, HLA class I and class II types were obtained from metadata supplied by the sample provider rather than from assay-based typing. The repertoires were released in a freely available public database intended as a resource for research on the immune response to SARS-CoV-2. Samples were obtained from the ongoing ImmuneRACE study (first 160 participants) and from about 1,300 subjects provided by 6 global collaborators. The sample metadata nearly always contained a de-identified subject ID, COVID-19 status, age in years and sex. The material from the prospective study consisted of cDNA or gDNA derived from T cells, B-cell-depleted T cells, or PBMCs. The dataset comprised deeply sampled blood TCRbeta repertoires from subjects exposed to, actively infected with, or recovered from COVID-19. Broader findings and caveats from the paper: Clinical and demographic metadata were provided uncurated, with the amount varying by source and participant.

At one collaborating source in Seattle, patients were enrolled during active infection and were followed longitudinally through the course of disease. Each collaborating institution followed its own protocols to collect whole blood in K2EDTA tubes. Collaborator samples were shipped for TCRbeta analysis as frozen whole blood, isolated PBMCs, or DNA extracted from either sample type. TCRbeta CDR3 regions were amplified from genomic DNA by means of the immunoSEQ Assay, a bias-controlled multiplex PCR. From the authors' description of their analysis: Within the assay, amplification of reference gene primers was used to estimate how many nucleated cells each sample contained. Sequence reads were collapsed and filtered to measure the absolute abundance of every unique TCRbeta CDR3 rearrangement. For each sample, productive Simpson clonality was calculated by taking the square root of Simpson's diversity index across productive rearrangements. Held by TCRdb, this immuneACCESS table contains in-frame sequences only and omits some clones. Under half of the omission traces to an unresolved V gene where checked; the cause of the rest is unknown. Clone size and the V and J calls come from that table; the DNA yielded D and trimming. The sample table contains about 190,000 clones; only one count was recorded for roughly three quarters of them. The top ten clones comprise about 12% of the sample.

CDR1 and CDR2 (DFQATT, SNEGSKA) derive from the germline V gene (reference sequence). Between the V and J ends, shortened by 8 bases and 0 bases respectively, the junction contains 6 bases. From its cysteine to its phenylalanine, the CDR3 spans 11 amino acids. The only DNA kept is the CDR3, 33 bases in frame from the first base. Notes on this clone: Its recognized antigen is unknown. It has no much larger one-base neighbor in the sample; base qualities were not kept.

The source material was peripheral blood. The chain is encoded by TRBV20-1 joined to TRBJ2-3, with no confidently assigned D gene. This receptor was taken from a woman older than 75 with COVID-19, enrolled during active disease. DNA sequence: TGCAGTCTTGTTAGCACAGATACGCAGTATTTT. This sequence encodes CSLVSTDTQYF.